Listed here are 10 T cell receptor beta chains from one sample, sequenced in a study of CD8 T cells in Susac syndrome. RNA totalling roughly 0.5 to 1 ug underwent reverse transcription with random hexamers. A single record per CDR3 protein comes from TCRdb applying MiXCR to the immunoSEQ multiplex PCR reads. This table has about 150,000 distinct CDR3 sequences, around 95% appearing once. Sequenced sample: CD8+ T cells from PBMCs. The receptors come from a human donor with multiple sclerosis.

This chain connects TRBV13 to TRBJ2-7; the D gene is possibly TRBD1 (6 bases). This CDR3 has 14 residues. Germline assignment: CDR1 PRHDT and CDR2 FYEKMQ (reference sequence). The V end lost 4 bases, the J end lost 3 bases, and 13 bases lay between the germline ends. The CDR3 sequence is CASSSHETGYEQYF. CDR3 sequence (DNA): TGTGCCAGCAGCTCCCACGAGACAGGCTACGAGCAGTACTTC.

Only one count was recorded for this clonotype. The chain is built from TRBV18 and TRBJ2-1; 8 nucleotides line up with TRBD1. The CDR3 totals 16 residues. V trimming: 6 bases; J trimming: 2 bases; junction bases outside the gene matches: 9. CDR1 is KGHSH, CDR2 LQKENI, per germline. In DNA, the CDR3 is TGTGCCAGCTCCCCCACCGAGACAGGGGCCTACAATGAGCAGTTCTTC. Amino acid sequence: CASSPTETGAYNEQFF. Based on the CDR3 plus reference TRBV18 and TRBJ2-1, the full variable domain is NAGVMQNPRHLVRRRGQEARLRCSPMKGHSHVYWYRQLPEEGLKFMVYLQKENIIDESGMPKERFSAEFPKEGPSILRIQQVVRGDSAAYFCASSPTETGAYNEQFFGPGTRLTVL.

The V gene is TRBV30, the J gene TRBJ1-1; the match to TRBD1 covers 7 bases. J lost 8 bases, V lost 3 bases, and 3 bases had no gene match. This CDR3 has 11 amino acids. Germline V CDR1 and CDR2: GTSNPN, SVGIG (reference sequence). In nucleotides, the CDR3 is TGTGCCTGGAGAAGAGGGGGCGAAGCTTTCTTT. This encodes CAWRRGGEAFF. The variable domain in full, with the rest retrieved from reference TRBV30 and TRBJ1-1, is SQTIHQWPATLVQPVGSPLSLECTVEGTSNPNLYWYRQAAGRGLQLLFYSVGIGQISSEVPQNLSASRPQDRQFILSSKKLLLSDSGFYLCAWRRGGEAFFGQGTRLTVV.

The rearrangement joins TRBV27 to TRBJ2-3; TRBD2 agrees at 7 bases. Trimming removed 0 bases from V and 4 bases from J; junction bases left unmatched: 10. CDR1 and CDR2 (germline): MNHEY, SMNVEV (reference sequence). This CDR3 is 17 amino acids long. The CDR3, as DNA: TGTGCCAGCAGTTTATCAAGGACCGGGAGGTTGGCAGATACGCAGTATTTT. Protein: CASSLSRTGRLADTQYF.

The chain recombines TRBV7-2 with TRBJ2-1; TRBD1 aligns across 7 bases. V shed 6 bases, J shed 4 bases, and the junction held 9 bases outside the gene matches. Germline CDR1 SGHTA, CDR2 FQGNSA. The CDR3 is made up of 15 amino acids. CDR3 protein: CASRRAGTDYNEQFF. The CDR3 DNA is TGTGCCAGCAGAAGGGCCGGGACAGATTACAATGAGCAGTTCTTC.

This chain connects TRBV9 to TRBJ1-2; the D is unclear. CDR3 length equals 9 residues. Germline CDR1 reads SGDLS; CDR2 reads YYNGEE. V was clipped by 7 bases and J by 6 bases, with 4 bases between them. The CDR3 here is CASGDGYTF. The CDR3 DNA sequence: TGTGCCAGCGGAGATGGCTACACCTTC.

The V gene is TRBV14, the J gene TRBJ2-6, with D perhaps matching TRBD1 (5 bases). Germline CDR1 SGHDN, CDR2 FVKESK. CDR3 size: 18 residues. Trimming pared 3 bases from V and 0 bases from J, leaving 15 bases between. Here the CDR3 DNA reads TGTGCCAGCAGCCATTATCAGGGATCCCCCTCTGGGGCCAACGTCCTGACTTTC. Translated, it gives CASSHYQGSPSGANVLTF. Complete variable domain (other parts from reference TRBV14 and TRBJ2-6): EAGVTQFPSHSVIEKGQTVTLRCDPISGHDNLYWYRRVMGKEIKFLLHFVKESKQDESGMPNNRFLAERTGGTYSTLKVQPAELEDSGVYFCASSHYQGSPSGANVLTFGAGSRLTVL.

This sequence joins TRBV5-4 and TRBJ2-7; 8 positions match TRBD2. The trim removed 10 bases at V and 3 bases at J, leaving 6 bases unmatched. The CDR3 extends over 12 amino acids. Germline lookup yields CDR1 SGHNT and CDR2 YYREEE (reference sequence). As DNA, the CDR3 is TGTGCCGCCGGGGGGGGAGACTACGAGCAGTACTTC. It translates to CAAGGGDYEQYF.

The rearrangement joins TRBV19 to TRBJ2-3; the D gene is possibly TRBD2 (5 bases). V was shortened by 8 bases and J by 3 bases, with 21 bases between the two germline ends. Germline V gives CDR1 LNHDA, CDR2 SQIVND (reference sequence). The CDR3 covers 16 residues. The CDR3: CASSYRRQRSTDTQYF. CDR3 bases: TGTGCCAGTTCCTATAGGAGGCAGCGGAGTACAGATACGCAGTATTTT.

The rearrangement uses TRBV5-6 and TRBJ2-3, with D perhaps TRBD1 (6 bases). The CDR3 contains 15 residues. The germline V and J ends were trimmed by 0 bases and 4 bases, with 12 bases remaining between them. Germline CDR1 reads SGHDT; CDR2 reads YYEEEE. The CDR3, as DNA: TGTGCCAGCAGCTTGGAGGGGGACGACGCAGATACGCAGTATTTT. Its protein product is CASSLEGDDADTQYF.